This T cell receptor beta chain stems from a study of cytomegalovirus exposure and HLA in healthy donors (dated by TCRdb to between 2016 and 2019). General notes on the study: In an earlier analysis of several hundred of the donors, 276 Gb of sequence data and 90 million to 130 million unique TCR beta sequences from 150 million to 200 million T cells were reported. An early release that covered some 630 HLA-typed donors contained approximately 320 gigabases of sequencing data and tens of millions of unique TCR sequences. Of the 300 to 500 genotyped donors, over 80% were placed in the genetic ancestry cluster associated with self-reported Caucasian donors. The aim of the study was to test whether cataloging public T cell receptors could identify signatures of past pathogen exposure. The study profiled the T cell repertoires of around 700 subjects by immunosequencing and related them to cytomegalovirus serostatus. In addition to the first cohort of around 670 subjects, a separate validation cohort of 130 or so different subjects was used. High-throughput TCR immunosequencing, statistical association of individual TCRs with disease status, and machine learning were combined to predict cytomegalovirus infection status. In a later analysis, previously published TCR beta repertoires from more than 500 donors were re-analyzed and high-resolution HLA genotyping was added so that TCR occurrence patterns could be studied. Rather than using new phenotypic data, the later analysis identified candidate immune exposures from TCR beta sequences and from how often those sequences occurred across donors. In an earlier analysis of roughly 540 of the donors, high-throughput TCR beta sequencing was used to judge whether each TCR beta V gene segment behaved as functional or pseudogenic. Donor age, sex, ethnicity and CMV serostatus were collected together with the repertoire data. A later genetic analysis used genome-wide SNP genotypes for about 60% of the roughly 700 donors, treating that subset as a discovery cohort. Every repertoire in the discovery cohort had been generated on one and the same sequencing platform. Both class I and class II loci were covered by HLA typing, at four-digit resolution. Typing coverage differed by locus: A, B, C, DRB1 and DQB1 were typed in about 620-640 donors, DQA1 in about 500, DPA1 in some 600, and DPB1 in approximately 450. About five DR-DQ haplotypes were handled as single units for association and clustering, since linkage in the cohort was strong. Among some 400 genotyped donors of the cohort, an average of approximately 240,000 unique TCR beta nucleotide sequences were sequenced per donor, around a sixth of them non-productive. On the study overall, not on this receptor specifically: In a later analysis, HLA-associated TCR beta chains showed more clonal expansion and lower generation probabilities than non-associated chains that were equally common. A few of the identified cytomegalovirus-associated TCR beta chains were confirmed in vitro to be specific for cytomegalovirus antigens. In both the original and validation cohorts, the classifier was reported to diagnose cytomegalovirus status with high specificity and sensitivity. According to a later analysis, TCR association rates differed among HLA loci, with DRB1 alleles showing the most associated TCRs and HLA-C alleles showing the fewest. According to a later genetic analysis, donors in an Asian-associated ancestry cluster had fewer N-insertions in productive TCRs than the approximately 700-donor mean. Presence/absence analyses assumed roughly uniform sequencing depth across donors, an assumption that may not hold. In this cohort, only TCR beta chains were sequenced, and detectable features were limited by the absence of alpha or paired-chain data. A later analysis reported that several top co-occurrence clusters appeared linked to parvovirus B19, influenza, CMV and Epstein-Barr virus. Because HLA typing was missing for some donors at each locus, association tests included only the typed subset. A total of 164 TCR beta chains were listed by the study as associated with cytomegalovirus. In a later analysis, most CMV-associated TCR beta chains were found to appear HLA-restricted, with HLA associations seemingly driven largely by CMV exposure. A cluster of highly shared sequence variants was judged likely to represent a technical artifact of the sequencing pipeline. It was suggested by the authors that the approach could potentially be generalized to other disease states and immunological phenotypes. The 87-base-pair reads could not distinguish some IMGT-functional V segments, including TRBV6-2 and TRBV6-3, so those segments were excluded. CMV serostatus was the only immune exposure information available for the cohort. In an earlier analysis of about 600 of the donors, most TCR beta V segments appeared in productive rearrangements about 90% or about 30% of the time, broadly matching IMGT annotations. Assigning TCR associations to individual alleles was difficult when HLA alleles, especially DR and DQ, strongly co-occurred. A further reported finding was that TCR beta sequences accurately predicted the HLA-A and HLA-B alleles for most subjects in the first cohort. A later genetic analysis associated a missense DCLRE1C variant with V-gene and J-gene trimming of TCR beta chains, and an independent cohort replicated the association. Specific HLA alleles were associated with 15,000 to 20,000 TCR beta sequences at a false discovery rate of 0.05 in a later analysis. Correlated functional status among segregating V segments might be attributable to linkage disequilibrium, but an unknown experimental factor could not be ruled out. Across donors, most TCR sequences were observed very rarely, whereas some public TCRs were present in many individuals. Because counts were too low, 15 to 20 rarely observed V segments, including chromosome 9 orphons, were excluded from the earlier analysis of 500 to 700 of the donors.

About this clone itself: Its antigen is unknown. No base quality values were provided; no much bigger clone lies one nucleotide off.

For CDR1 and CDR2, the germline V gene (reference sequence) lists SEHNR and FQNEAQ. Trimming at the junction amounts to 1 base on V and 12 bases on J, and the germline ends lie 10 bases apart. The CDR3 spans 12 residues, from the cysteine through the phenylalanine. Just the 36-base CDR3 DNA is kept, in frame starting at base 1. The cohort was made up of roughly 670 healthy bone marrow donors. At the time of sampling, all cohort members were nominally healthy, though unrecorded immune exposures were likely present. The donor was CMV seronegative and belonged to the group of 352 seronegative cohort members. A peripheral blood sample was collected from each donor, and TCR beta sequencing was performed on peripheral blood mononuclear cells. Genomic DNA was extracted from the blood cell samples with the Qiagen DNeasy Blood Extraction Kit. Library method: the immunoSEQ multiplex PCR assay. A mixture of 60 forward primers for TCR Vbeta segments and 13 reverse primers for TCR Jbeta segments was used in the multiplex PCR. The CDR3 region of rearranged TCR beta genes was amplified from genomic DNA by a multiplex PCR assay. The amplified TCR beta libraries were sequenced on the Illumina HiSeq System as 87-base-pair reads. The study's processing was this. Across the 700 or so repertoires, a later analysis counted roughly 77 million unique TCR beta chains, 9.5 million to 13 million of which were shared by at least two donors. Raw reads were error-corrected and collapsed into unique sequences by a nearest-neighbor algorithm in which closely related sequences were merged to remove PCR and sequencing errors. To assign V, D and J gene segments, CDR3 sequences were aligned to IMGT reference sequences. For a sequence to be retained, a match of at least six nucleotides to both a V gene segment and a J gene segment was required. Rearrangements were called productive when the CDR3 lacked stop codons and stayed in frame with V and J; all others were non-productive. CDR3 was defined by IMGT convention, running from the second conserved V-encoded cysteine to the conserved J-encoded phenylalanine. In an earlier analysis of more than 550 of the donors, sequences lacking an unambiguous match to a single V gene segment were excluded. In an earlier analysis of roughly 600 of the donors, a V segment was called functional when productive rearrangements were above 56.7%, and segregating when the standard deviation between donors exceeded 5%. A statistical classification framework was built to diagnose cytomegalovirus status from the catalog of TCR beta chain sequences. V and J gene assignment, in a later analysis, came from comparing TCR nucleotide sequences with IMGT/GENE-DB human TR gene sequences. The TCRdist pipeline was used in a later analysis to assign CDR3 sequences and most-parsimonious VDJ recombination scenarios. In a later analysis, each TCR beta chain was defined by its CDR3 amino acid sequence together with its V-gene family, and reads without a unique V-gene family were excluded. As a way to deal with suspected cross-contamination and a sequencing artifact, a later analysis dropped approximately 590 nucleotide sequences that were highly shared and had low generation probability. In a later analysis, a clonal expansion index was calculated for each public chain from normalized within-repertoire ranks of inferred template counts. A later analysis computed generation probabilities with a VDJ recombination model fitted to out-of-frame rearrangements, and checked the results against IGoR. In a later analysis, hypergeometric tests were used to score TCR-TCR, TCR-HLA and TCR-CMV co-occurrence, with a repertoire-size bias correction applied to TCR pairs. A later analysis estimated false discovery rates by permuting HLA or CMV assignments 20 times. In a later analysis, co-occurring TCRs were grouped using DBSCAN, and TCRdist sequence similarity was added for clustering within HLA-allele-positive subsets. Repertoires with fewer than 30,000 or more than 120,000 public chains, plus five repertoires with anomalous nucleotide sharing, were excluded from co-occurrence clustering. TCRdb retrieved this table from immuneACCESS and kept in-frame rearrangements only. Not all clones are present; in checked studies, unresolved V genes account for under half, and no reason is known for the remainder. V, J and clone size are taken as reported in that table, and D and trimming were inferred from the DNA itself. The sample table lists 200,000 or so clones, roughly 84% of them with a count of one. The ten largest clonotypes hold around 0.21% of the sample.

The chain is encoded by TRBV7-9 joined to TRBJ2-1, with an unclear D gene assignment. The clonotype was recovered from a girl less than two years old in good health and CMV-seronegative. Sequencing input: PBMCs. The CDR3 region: CASSLGPGGQFF. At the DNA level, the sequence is TGTGCCAGCAGCTTAGGACCCGGCGGGCAGTTCTTC.